Each of the 2 T cell receptor beta chains below was sequenced from the same sample in a study of human T cells and chemical hapten exposure. The time point here: patch test 1, 2 weeks after DPC sensitization. The treatment: therapeutic diphenylcyclopropenone sensitization with weekly scalp DPC. TCRdb independently ran MiXCR on the RACE reads; one entry per CDR3 protein. The sample shows roughly 200,000 distinct CDR3 sequences, more than 20% of them seen only once. Sequencing was performed on whole blood, taken in connection with sensitization to the hapten diphenylcyclopropenone (DPC). Receptors were obtained from a woman between 45 and 65 years old with alopecia areata. Some clones in this sample may be carry-over from other donors' samples.

This clonotype was observed a handful of times. The chain uses TRBV10-3 and TRBJ2-1, with 7 bases lining up with TRBD2. The J segment lost 2 bases and the V segment lost 3 bases, leaving 10 bases of the junction unmatched. Germline V lookup: CDR1 ENHRY, CDR2 SYGVKD. The length of the CDR3 is 17 residues. The CDR3, as DNA: TGTGCCATCAGTGATCGGGGCCCGGGGGGTGCCTACAATGAGCAGTTCTTC. As protein: CAISDRGPGGAYNEQFF.

In its sample, this clonotype was seen many times. J is TRBJ2-7 and V is TRBV7-9; 7 bases agree with TRBD1. There are 15 residues in the CDR3. J was trimmed by 3 bases and V by 4 bases; bases with no gene match: 9. Germline V CDR1 and CDR2: SEHNR, FQNEAQ (reference sequence). CDR3 amino acids: CASSSPGTDNYEQYF. DNA of the CDR3: TGTGCCAGCAGCTCACCCGGGACAGACAACTACGAGCAGTACTTC.